What follows are 17 T cell receptor beta chains derived from one specimen sequenced in a study of T cell responses to AZD1222 COVID-19 vaccine. Here immunoSEQ multiplex PCR was the method, and the copy in TCRdb shows in-frame clones only, minus some. The table has 150,000 to 200,000 clones, approximately 94% seen once; the top ten hold 2.5% to 3%. Source: peripheral blood, taken on day 0 of AZD1222 vaccination. These receptors came from an adult in good health.

The J gene is TRBJ1-4, the V gene TRBV9; 7 bases map to TRBD1. Germline CDR1 SGDLS, CDR2 YYNGEE. The CDR3 is 16 amino acids. The trim removed 4 bases at V and 5 bases at J, leaving 11 bases unmatched. The CDR3 DNA is TGTGCCAGCAGCCCACGGGACAGAGGGAGGAATGAAAAACTGTTTTTT. This sequence encodes CASSPRDRGRNEKLFF.

This sequence joins TRBV19 and TRBJ1-3; 7 nucleotides match TRBD1. The CDR3 is 15 residues long. V shed 7 bases and J 0 bases; nucleotides not matched to a gene: 6. Germline V CDR1 and CDR2: LNHDA, SQIVND (reference sequence). The CDR3 reads CASTPRDSSGNTIYF. CDR3 nucleotides: TGTGCCAGTACCCCCCGGGACAGCTCTGGAAACACCATATATTTT.

This sequence joins TRBV5-6 and TRBJ2-1; TRBD1 aligns across 10 bases. Per the germline V gene, CDR1 is SGHDT and CDR2 is YYEEEE. There are 16 residues in the CDR3. V was clipped by 1 base and J by 8 bases; unmatched bases: 9. The CDR3 spells CASSLLFGDRGHEQFF. The CDR3 bases are TGTGCCAGCAGCTTGTTATTTGGGGACAGGGGCCATGAGCAGTTCTTC.

This clone was seen once. The V gene is TRBV24-1, the J gene TRBJ2-1, with 8 positions matching TRBD2. CDR1 and CDR2 (germline): KGHDR, SFDVKD. The CDR3 has 17 amino acids. V lost 1 base and J lost 2; bases outside the gene matches: 6. CDR3 loop: CATSDLRGGLAYNEQFF. In nucleotides, the CDR3 is TGTGCCACCAGTGATTTAAGAGGGGGACTAGCCTACAATGAGCAGTTCTTC.

The rearrangement links TRBV5-4 to TRBJ2-7; 7 bases line up with TRBD1. The V and J ends lost 5 bases and 6 bases, in that order; junction bases with no gene match: 14. CDR3 length equals 15 residues. Germline loops: CDR1 SGHNT, CDR2 YYREEE (reference sequence). CDR3 residues: CASRLRSGGKAEQYF. The CDR3 bases are TGTGCCAGCAGACTGAGATCAGGGGGAAAGGCCGAGCAGTACTTC.

This sequence joins TRBV27 and TRBJ2-6, with D uncertain. The CDR3 covers 13 residues. Per the germline V gene, CDR1 is MNHEY and CDR2 is SMNVEV (reference sequence). Trimming took 1 base from V and 3 from J, leaving 1 base between them. The DNA for the CDR3 is TGTGCCAGCAGTTTATATGGGGCCAACGTCCTGACTTTC. It is translated as CASSLYGANVLTF.

This sequence joins TRBV20-1 and TRBJ1-1; the D is unclear. The CDR3 consists of 11 residues. Trimming took off 6 bases at V and 1 base at J, with 6 bases between the two ends. CDR1 DFQATT and CDR2 SNEGSKA come from the germline V gene (reference sequence). The CDR3 protein is CSAPRNTEAFF. Here the CDR3 DNA reads TGCAGTGCCCCCAGGAACACTGAAGCTTTCTTT.

This clone was found once. The J gene is TRBJ1-1, the V gene TRBV6-5, with 9 positions matching TRBD1. Germline V lookup: CDR1 MNHEY, CDR2 SVGAGI. The CDR3 runs 15 residues. The V and J ends lost 6 bases and 3 bases, in that order; junction bases with no gene match: 8. The CDR3 protein is CASRRQGGAHTEAFF. Written as DNA, the CDR3 is TGTGCCAGCAGGAGACAGGGGGGCGCGCACACTGAAGCTTTCTTT.

The chain links TRBV7-9 to TRBJ1-4; TRBD1 is a possible D gene (6 bases). Trimming cost V 4 bases and J 8 bases, with 20 bases left between them. CDR1 SEHNR and CDR2 FQNEAQ come from the germline V gene (reference sequence). The CDR3 totals 16 residues. CDR3 region: CASSSNHRAQNEKLFF. The CDR3 DNA reads as TGTGCCAGCAGCTCGAACCACAGGGCTCAAAACGAAAAACTGTTTTTT. Based on the CDR3 plus reference TRBV7-9 and TRBJ1-4, the full variable domain is DTGVSQNPRHKITKRGQNVTFRCDPISEHNRLYWYRQTLGQGPEFLTYFQNEAQLEKSRLLSDRFSAERPKGSFSTLEIQRTEQGDSAMYLCASSSNHRAQNEKLFFGSGTQLSVL.

This clone was counted a single time. The rearrangement joins TRBV5-6 to TRBJ1-5; TRBD1 matches at 10 bases. This CDR3 is 15 amino acids long. The germline gives CDR1 SGHDT, CDR2 YYEEEE. V lost 2 bases, J lost 7 bases, and 6 bases stayed unmatched. CDR3 sequence: CASSLRTGGRQPQHF. CDR3 nucleotide sequence: TGTGCCAGCAGCTTAAGGACAGGGGGTCGACAGCCCCAGCATTTT.

The J gene is TRBJ2-1, the V gene TRBV9; 11 bases align to TRBD2. V shed 0 bases and J 9 bases; nucleotides not matched to a gene: 8. CDR3 length: 16 residues. Looked up from germline, CDR1 is SGDLS and CDR2 is YYNGEE. CDR3 coding DNA: TGTGCCAGCAGCGTAGCCCCTAGCGGGAGGCCGGGTGAGCAGTTCTTC. Its protein product is CASSVAPSGRPGEQFF.

The chain has TRBV5-1 and TRBJ1-2; 9 bases match TRBD1. V gave up 3 bases and J gave up 5 bases; unmatched junction bases: 8. In germline, CDR1 is SGHRS, CDR2 YFSETQ. The CDR3 totals 15 residues. The CDR3 protein is CASSSETGGYYGYTF. The CDR3 DNA reads as TGCGCCAGCAGCTCGGAGACAGGGGGTTATTATGGCTACACCTTC.

This clone was found a few times. The chain couples TRBV2 to TRBJ1-5; TRBD1 matches at 10 bases. This CDR3 region has 14 residues. The junction had 5 bases not matched to a gene; V was cut back by 6 bases and J by 6 bases. Per germline, CDR1 SNHLY and CDR2 FYNNEI. The CDR3 bases are TGTGCCAGCAGGGGCCGACAGGGGGCTCAGCCCCAGCATTTT. Translating it yields CASRGRQGAQPQHF.

The rearrangement joins TRBV5-6 to TRBJ2-6; D might be TRBD1 (5 bases). The CDR3 is 14 residues long. Germline CDR1 and CDR2: SGHDT and YYEEEE. V was trimmed by 2 bases and J by 5 bases, leaving 8 bases between them. CDR3 DNA sequence: TGTGCCAGCAGCTTAGGGGCTTGGGCCAACGTCCTGACTTTC. It yields the protein CASSLGAWANVLTF.

This sequence joins TRBV10-2 and TRBJ1-1; D gene ambiguous. Trimming cost V 7 bases and J 1 base, with 13 bases left between them. Germline V CDR1 and CDR2: WSHSY, SAAADI. The CDR3 is made up of 14 amino acids. CDR3 region: CASTAAIKNTEAFF. CDR3 sequence (DNA): TGCGCCAGCACAGCGGCGATCAAGAACACTGAAGCTTTCTTT.

V usage is TRBV18 and J usage is TRBJ2-7; D unresolved. This CDR3 has 11 amino acids. With 5 bases removed from V and 3 bases from J, the gap between germline ends came to 5 bases. The germline V gene encodes CDR1 KGHSH and CDR2 LQKENI. In nucleotides, the CDR3 is TGTGCCAGCTCAAACAACTACGAGCAGTACTTC. It yields the protein CASSNNYEQYF.

This chain joins TRBV3-1 (or the pseudogene TRBV3-2) and TRBJ2-2; TRBD2 agrees at 7 bases. The length of the CDR3 is 15 residues. The V gene's germline CDR1 is LGHDT and CDR2 YNNKEL (reference sequence). The V and J ends lost 0 bases and 7 bases, in that order; junction bases with no gene match: 5. CDR3 nucleotides: TGTGCCAGCAGCCAAGATGCGGGAGTAGGCGGGGAGCTGTTTTTT. Translating gives CASSQDAGVGGELFF.